This T cell receptor (beta chain) was profiled in a study of cytomegalovirus exposure and HLA in healthy donors. A word on this clone: Antigen unknown.

Overall study results and limits: TCR beta V- and J-gene trimming was later associated with a missense DCLRE1C variant. In a later analysis, at a false discovery rate of 0.05, over 15,000 TCR beta sequences were associated with HLA alleles. About 150 TCR beta chains were listed as cytomegalovirus-associated.

This CDR3 comprises 14 residues. V lost 4 bases and J lost 10, with 18 bases in between. From germline, CDR1 is SGHDT and CDR2 YYEEEE. The PCR had 60 Vbeta and 13 Jbeta primers. Measured with immunoSEQ multiplex PCR; TCRdb has only the in-frame clones, and not every one. The sample includes 95,000 to 110,000 clones. Source material: PBMCs. The origin of this receptor is a man in his forties or fifties in good health and CMV-seronegative. The chain combines TRBV5-6 with TRBJ1-5; D unresolved. CDR3 nucleotide sequence: TGTGCCAGCAGCCCATGGAGGGCATCCAACCCCCAGCATTTT. Its protein product is CASSPWRASNPQHF.